This TCR beta chain comes out of a study of blood T cells in healthy people across ages. Across the study: Template-switching capture recovered about one barcoded beta molecule per two T cells. Overall study findings and caveats: Diversity of TCR beta per million T cells declined in a roughly linear way with age.

A word on this clonotype: Its specificity is not known.

The CDR3 contains 14 residues. Germline V gene sequence: CDR1 MNHNY, CDR2 SVGAGI (reference sequence). Drawing of peripheral blood yielded ten milliliters from each donor. A second roughly 6 to 12 cycle PCR used barcoded and J-beta primers. Paired-end reads containing CDR3 totaled no fewer than 3 million for each sample. TCRdb recomputed calls from the 5' RACE reads with MiXCR, one row per CDR3 protein. The sample has roughly 900,000 distinct CDR3 sequences; 40% to 60% are singletons. The gene calls are TRBV6-6 and TRBJ2-5; no clear D. The J call is in doubt because the DNA end fits TRBJ2-7 better. Sample: blood. The TCR sequence derives from a man aged 25-40 years in good health. CDR3 in DNA: TGTGCCAGCAGTTACGGACCTGCCACCTACGAGCAGTACTTC. It codes for CASSYGPATYEQYF.